This T cell receptor (beta chain) is drawn from a study of prognosis after radiotherapy for stage I lung cancer. Whole-study results and caveats: As reported, TRBV and TRBJ gene usage differed between patients who had metastases and those who did not.

Germline trimming cut 4 bases from V and 4 bases from J; bases unmatched to any gene: 8. The CDR3 loop spans 15 amino acids. CDR1 and CDR2 (germline): SEHNR, FQNEAQ (reference sequence). Starting from genomic DNA, TCR beta CDR3 was amplified through two-round multiplex PCR. Primers were specific to each TRBV and TRBJ gene in first-round PCR. TCRdb re-called the multiplex PCR reads with MiXCR, one entry per CDR3 protein. The table has about 36,000 distinct CDR3 sequences, less than 35% seen once. Remarks on this clonotype: The antigen is undetermined. A read error may be the cause here, since a much bigger clone is one base away.

The sequences come from PBMCs, collected before or after stereotactic body radiation therapy (not recorded which). The receptor was isolated from a donor older than 45 with non-small cell lung cancer. This chain uses TRBV7-9 with TRBJ2-3; 7 bases fit TRBD1. CDR3 in DNA: TGTGCCAGCAGCTGGGTTATAGGGGGCTCAGATACGCAGTATTTT. Residues: CASSWVIGGSDTQYF. The full variable domain, in which reference TRBV7-9 and TRBJ2-3 provide the parts outside the CDR3, is DTGVSQNPRHKITKRGQNVTFRCDPISEHNRLYWYRQTLGQGPEFLTYFQNEAQLEKSRLLSDRFSAERPKGSFSTLEIQRTEQGDSAMYLCASSWVIGGSDTQYFGPGTRLTVL.